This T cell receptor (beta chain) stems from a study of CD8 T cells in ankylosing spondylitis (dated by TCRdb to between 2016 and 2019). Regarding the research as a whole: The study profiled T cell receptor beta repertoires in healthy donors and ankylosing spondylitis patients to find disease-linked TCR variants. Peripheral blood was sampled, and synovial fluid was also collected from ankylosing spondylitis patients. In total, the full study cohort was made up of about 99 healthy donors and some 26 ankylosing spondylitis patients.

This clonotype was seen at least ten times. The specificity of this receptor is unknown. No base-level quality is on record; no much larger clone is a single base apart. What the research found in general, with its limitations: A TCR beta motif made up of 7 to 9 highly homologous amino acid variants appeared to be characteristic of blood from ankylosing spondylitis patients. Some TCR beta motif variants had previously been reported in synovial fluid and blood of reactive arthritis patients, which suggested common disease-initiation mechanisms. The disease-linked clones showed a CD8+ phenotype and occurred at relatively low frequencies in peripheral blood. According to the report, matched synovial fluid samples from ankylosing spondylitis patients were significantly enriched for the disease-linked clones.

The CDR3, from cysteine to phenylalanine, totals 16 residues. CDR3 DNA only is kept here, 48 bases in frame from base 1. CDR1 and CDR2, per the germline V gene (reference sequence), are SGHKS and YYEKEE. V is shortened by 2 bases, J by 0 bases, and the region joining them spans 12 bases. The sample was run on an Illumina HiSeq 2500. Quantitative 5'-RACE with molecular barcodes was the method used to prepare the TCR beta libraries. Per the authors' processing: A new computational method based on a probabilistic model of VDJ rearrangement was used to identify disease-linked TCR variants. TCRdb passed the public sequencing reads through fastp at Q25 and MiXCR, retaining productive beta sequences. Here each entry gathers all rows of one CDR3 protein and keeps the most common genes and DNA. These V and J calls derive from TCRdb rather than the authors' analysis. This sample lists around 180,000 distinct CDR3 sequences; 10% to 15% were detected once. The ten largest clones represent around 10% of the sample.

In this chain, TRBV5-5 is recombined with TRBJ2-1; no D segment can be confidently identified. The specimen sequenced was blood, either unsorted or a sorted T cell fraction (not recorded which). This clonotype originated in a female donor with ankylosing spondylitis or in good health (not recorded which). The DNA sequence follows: TGTGCCAGCAGCTTAGGCGGAGAAAGCTCCTACAATGAGCAGTTCTTC. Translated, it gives CASSLGGESSYNEQFF.